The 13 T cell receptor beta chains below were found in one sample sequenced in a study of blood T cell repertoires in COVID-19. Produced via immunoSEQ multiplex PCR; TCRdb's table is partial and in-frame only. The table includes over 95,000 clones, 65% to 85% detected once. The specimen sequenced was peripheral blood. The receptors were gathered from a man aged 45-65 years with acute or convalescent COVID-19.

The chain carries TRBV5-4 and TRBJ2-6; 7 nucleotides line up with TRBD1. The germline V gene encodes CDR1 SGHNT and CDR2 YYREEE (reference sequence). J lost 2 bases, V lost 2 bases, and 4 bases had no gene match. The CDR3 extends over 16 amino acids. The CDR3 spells CASSLGGATGANVLTF. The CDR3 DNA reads TGTGCCAGCAGCTTAGGGGGCGCAACTGGGGCCAACGTCCTGACTTTC. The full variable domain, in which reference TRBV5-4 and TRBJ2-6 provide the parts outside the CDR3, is ETGVTQSPTHLIKTRGQQVTLRCSSQSGHNTVSWYQQALGQGPQFIFQYYREEENGRGNFPPRFSGLQFPNYSSELNVNALELDDSALYLCASSLGGATGANVLTFGAGSRLTVL.

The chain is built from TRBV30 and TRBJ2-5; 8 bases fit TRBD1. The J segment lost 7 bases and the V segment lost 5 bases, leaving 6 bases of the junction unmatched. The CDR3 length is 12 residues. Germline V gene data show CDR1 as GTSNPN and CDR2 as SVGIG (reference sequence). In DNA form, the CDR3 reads TGTGCCTGGGTGACAGGGGCGAGGACCCAGTACTTC. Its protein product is CAWVTGARTQYF.

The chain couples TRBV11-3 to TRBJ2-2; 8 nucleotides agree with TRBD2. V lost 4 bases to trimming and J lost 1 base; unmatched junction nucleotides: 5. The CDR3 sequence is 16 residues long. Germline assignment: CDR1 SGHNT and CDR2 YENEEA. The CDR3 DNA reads TGTGCCAGCAGCTACCTCGGGGGGGGGAACACCGGGGAGCTGTTTTTT. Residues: CASSYLGGGNTGELFF.

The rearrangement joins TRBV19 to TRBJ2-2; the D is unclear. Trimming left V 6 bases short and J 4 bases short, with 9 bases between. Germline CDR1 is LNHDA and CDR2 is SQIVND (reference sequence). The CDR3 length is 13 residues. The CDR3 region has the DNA TGTGCCAGTAGAATCAGGTCCACCGGGGAGCTGTTTTTT. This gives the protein CASRIRSTGELFF.

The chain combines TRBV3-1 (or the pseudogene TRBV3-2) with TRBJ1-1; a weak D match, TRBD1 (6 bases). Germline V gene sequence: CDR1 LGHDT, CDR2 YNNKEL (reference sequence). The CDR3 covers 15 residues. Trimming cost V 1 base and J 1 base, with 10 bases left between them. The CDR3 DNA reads TGTGCCAGCAGCCAAGGGGCGGGGGCGAACACTGAAGCTTTCTTT. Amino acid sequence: CASSQGAGANTEAFF.

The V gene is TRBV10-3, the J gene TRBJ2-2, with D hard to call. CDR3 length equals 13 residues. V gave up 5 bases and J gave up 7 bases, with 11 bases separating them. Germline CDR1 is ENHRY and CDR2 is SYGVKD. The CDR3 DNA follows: TGTGCCATCAGTCATGGGTCGGGCGGGGAGCTGTTTTTT. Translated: CAISHGSGGELFF.

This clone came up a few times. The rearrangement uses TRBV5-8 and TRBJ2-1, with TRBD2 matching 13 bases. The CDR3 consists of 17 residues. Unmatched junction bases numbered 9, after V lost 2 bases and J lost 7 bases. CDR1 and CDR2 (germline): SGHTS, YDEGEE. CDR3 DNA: TGTGCCAGCAGCTTTCTTCCCGGACTAGCGGGGGTGAATGAGCAGTTCTTC. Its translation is CASSFLPGLAGVNEQFF.

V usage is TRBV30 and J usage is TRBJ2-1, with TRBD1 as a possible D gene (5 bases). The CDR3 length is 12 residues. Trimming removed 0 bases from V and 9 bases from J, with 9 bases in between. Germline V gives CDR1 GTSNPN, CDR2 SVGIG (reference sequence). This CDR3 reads CAWSVARAEQFF. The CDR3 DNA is TGTGCCTGGAGTGTAGCCAGGGCTGAGCAGTTCTTC.

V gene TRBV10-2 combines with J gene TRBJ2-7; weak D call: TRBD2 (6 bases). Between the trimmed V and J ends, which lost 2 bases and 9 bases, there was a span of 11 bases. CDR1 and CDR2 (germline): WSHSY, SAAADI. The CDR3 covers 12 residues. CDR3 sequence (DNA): TGCGCCAGCAGTGAGGGGGAGGTAAGGCAGTACGTC. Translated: CASSEGEVRQYV.

In DNA form, the CDR3 reads TGTGCCAGCAGCTTGAGGACAGGGGGTGAAAAACTGTTTTTT. As protein: CASSLRTGGEKLFF. The chain couples TRBV7-6 to TRBJ1-4; 10 bases match TRBD1. V gave up 3 bases and J gave up 7 bases; unmatched junction bases: 2. The CDR3 runs 14 residues. The germline CDR1 and CDR2 sequences are SGHVS and FNYEAQ. Based on the CDR3 plus reference TRBV7-6 and TRBJ1-4, the full variable domain is GAGVSQSPRYKVTKRGQDVALRCDPISGHVSLYWYRQALGQGPEFLTYFNYEAQQDKSGLPNDRFSAERPEGSISTLTIQRTEQRDSAMYRCASSLRTGGEKLFFGSGTQLSVL.

The chain's CDR3 is CASSEVSHTGELFF. The CDR3 nucleotides are TGTGCCAGCAGCGAGGTTTCGCACACCGGGGAGCTGTTTTTT. The chain links TRBV7-2 to TRBJ2-2, with no clear D. With 5 bases removed from V and 3 bases from J, the gap between germline ends came to 10 bases. Germline CDR1 SGHTA, CDR2 FQGNSA. The CDR3 covers 14 residues.

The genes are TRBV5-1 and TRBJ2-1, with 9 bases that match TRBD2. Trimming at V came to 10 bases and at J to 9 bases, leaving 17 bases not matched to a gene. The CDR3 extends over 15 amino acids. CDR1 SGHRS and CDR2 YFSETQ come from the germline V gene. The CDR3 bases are TGCGCCTCCCAGCGGGGGGAACGAACGGTAGGTGAGCAGTTCTTC. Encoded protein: CASQRGERTVGEQFF. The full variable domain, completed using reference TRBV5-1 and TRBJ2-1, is KAGVTQTPRYLIKTRGQQVTLSCSPISGHRSVSWYQQTPGQGLQFLFEYFSETQRNKGNFPGRFSGRQFSNSRSEMNVSTLELGDSALYLCASQRGERTVGEQFFGPGTRLTVL.

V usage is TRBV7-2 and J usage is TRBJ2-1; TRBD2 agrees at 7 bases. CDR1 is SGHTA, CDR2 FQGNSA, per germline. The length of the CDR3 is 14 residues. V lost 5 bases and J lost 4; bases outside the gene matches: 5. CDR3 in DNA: TGTGCCAGCAGCAGACTAGCCCCATACAATGAGCAGTTCTTC. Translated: CASSRLAPYNEQFF. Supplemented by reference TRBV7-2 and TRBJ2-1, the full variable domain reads GAGVSQSPSNKVTEKGKDVELRCDPISGHTALYWYRQSLGQGLEFLIYFQGNSAPDKSGLPSDRFSAERTGGSVSTLTIQRTQQEDSAVYLCASSRLAPYNEQFFGPGTRLTVL.